This T cell receptor beta chain was documented in a study of T-cell reconstitution after alpha-beta-depleted transplantation in children. The CDR3 has 18 residues. Between the trimmed V and J ends, which lost 7 bases and 0 bases, there was a span of 19 bases. Germline V gene sequence: CDR1 MDHEN, CDR2 SYDVKM. This clonotype was counted many times. A library of TCRbeta sequences, prepared with unique molecular identifiers, was generated. One entry per CDR3 protein, called by TCRdb with MiXCR from the PCR reads. The table records about 230,000 distinct CDR3 sequences, about 12% of them present only once.

This sequence joins TRBV28 and TRBJ2-6; D might be TRBD1 (5 bases). The sequence was obtained from a human donor who donated a stem cell graft to a child with acute lymphoblastic leukemia. Here the sequenced sample was PBMCs from the stem cell graft donor, taken from the stem cell graft. The CDR3 bases are TGTGCCAGCACCACGATCCAGGGTGGTTACTCTGGGGCCAACGTCCTGACTTTC. Translation gives CASTTIQGGYSGANVLTF.